The rows below give T cell receptor beta chains drawn from one sample of a study of T cell repertoires in cytomegalovirus infection. TCRdb redid the calling of the reads with MiXCR, one entry per CDR3 protein. The data show approximately 500,000 distinct CDR3 sequences, roughly a third seen once. These TCRs are of unknown antigen specificity. The starting material was cultured PBMCs, obtained from culture after CMV antigen stimulation. These receptors all stem from a human donor in good health (CMV status not recorded). Some clones in this sample may be carry-over from other donors' samples. Each CDR3 is given with its conserved first and last residue. D genes are given only for firm matches. Some rows mark clone size as missing; the rest say once, few, many or name a class of expanded clone.

.,TRBD2,TRBV11-2,TRBJ2-3,CASSPPGASGSRTDTQYF,TGTGCCAGCAGCCCCCCAGGTGCTAGCGGGAGCCGCACAGATACGCAGTATTTT
few,.,TRBV6-5,TRBJ2-2,CASGNPGELFF,TGTGCCAGCGGCAACCCCGGGGAGCTGTTTTTT
.,TRBD1,TRBV19,TRBJ2-3,CASSARDRAGDTQYF,TGTGCCAGTAGTGCCCGGGACAGGGCAGGAGATACGCAGTATTTT
.,.,TRBV30,TRBJ1-5,CAWASRGVGNQPQHF,TGTGCCTGGGCCTCGAGGGGTGTGGGCAATCAGCCCCAGCATTTT
once,.,TRBV19,TRBJ2-1,CASSTRQKEQFF,TGTGCCAGTAGTACCCGACAAAAAGAGCAGTTCTTC
.,.,TRBV19,TRBJ1-2,CASSIVEGLYGYTF,TGTGCCAGTAGTATAGTTGAGGGGCTCTATGGCTACACCTTC
few,TRBD2,TRBV20-1,TRBJ2-1,CSARVRTSGRGSSYNEQFF,TGCAGTGCTAGAGTCAGGACTAGCGGGAGGGGCAGCTCCTACAATGAGCAGTTCTTC
few,.,TRBV28,TRBJ1-6,CATLGWDQYLGSPLHF,TGTGCCACCCTAGGCTGGGATCAGTATCTGGGTTCACCCCTCCACTTT
.,TRBD2,TRBV10-1,TRBJ2-1,CASSEGLAGGSQFF,TGCGCCAGCAGCGAGGGACTAGCGGGAGGTTCCCAGTTCTTC
few,.,TRBV7-2,TRBJ1-2,CASSLGVQGGRYGYTF,TGTGCCAGCAGCTTAGGAGTACAGGGAGGTCGGTATGGCTACACCTTC
many,TRBD1,TRBV7-9,TRBJ1-4,CASSARTGGGEKLFF,TGTGCCAGCAGCGCCCGGACAGGGGGGGGTGAAAAACTGTTTTTT
.,.,TRBV4-3,TRBJ1-1,CASSQRRGAPEAFF,TGCGCCAGCAGCCAACGGCGCGGAGCCCCTGAAGCTTTCTTT
.,.,TRBV7-9,TRBJ2-4,CASSSLGGRFAKNIQYF,TGTGCCAGCAGCTCCCTAGGGGGGAGATTTGCCAAAAACATTCAGTACTTC
.,.,TRBV7-2,TRBJ2-1,CASSIGLQYNEQFF,TGTGCCAGCAGTATCGGACTCCAATACAATGAGCAGTTCTTC
few,TRBD1,TRBV7-2,TRBJ1-3,CASSGTGGFGNTIYF,TGTGCCAGCAGCGGAACAGGGGGCTTTGGAAACACCATATATTTT
.,TRBD2,TRBV29-1,TRBJ2-1,CSAVWLAGNSNEQFF,TGCAGCGCGGTCTGGCTAGCGGGTAATTCCAATGAGCAGTTCTTC
few,.,TRBV7-2,TRBJ2-3,CASSLAIGGPRRKQYF,TGTGCCAGCAGCTTAGCGATAGGAGGCCCCCGAAGAAAGCAGTATTTT
few,TRBD1,TRBV24-1,TRBJ2-7,CATSDWGQDDEQYF,TGTGCCACCAGTGATTGGGGACAGGACGACGAGCAGTACTTC
.,.,TRBV7-2,TRBJ2-1,CASSLVGGRGSYNEQFF,TGTGCCAGCAGCTTAGTAGGGGGGAGGGGCTCCTACAATGAGCAGTTCTTC
.,.,TRBV12-3/TRBV12-4,TRBJ1-3,CASGGGSSGNTIYF,TGTGCCAGCGGGGGGGGGAGCTCTGGAAACACCATATATTTT
.,.,TRBV7-2,TRBJ1-1,CASSLWWGEAEAFF,TGTGCCAGCAGCTTATGGTGGGGCGAGGCTGAAGCTTTCTTT
.,TRBD2,TRBV10-3,TRBJ2-5,CAISREPGGETQYF,TGTGCCATCAGTCGGGAACCCGGGGGGGAGACCCAGTACTTC
.,TRBD2,TRBV24-1,TRBJ2-1,CATSDFLAGGPFF,TGTGCCACCAGTGATTTCCTAGCGGGAGGTCCGTTCTTC
.,.,TRBV12-3/TRBV12-4,TRBJ2-3,CASSETSTDTQYF,TGTGCCAGCAGTGAGACTAGCACAGATACGCAGTATTTT
.,TRBD1,TRBV19,TRBJ1-1,CASSTSGTGGLVRTEAFF,TGTGCCAGTAGTACATCCGGGACAGGGGGATTAGTGAGGACTGAAGCTTTCTTT
many,.,TRBV7-2,TRBJ1-1,CASSLDASTEAFF,TGTGCCAGCAGCTTAGATGCCAGCACTGAAGCTTTCTTT
few,TRBD2,TRBV7-9,TRBJ2-3,CASSSGTIRTDTQYF,TGTGCCAGCAGCTCCGGGACTATACGCACAGATACGCAGTATTTT
.,.,TRBV12-3/TRBV12-4,TRBJ2-6,CASSPTGNSGANVLTF,TGTGCCAGCAGCCCCACAGGAAACTCTGGGGCCAACGTCCTGACTTTC
few,TRBD1,TRBV28,TRBJ1-5,CASSPGTGGIDSNQPQHF,TGTGCCAGCAGTCCCGGGACAGGGGGGATTGATAGCAATCAGCCCCAGCATTTT
.,TRBD1,TRBV6-6,TRBJ2-3,CASRDRQGNTQYF,TGTGCCAGCAGGGATCGACAGGGAAATACGCAGTATTTT
.,.,TRBV7-2,TRBJ2-5,CASSLELAGAQQTQYF,TGTGCCAGCAGCTTAGAATTGGCGGGGGCGCAACAGACCCAGTACTTC